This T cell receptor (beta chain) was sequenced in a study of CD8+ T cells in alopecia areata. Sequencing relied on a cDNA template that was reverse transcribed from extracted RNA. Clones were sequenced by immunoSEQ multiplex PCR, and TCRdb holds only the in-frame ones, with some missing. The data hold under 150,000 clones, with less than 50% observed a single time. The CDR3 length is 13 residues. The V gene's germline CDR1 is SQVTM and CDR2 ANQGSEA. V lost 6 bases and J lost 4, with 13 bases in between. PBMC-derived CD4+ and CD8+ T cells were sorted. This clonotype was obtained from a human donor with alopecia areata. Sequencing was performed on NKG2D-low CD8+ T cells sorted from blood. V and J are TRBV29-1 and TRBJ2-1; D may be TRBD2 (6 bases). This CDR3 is CSVRDLKYNEQFF. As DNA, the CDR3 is TGCAGCGTCCGGGACTTAAAATACAATGAGCAGTTCTTC.